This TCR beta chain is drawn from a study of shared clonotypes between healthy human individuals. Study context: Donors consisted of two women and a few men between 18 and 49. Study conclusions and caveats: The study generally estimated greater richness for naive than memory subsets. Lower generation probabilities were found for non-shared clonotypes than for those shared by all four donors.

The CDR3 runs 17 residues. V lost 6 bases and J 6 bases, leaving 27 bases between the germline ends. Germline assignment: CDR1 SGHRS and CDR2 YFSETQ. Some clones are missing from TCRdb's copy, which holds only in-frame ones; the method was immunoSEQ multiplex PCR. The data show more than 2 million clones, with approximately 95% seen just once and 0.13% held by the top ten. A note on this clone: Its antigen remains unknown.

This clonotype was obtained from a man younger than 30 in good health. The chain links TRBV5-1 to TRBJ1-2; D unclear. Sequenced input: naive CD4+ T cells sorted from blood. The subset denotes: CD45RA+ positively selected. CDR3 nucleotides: TGCGCCAGCACTTCGGGAAGATGGCGGATCGGGGAAGATGGCTACACCTTC. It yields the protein CASTSGRWRIGEDGYTF.